These T cell receptor beta chains were read from a single sample in a study of Graves' ophthalmopathy and Graves' hyperthyroidism. TCRdb fed the multiplex PCR reads into MiXCR, producing one record per CDR3 protein. The top ten clones hold roughly 8.9% of a sample with some 160,000 distinct CDR3 sequences, around 39% of them seen once. The material sequenced was peripheral blood. The receptors derive from a man aged 30-40 years with Graves' ophthalmopathy. CDR3s include the opening cysteine and the closing phenylalanine or tryptophan. D genes are given only for firm matches. Some rows mark clone size as missing; the rest say once, few, many or name a class of expanded clone.

J gene	clone size	D gene	V gene	CDR3 DNA	CDR3 protein
TRBJ2-5	many	-	TRBV30	TGTGCCTGGAGTGTACCTGGAGAGGAGACCCAGTACTTC	CAWSVPGEETQYF
TRBJ2-7	-	TRBD2	TRBV6-2/TRBV6-3	TGTGCCAGCAGTTACGTCAGCGGGAGGGCCGGTGAGCAGTACTTC	CASSYVSGRAGEQYF
TRBJ1-2	many	-	TRBV12-3/TRBV12-4	TGTGCCAGTGGAATGGAACTTAACTATGGCTACACCTTC	CASGMELNYGYTF
TRBJ1-2	many	-	TRBV6-5	TGTGCCAGCAGGGCCGACAGGCGGTATGGCTACACCTTC	CASRADRRYGYTF
TRBJ2-5	-	-	TRBV13	TGTGCCAGCAGTAAGGGAGGAGAGACCCAGTACTTC	CASSKGGETQYF
TRBJ2-5	many	-	TRBV7-2	TGTGCCAGCAGCGAGACATTCCAAGAGACCCAGTACTTC	CASSETFQETQYF
TRBJ2-5	many	-	TRBV12-3/TRBV12-4	TGTGCCAGCAGACGTCAGGGGTCACTACAAGAGACCCAGTACTTC	CASRRQGSLQETQYF
TRBJ1-2	-	TRBD1	TRBV12-3/TRBV12-4	TGTGCCAGCAGAAAGGGACAGGGGTCAGCTAACTATGGCTACACCTTC	CASRKGQGSANYGYTF
TRBJ1-2	few	-	TRBV6-2/TRBV6-3	TGTGCCAGCAGGGCGACGGCAGGCTCCCTCTATGGCTACACCTTC	CASRATAGSLYGYTF
TRBJ1-1	few	-	TRBV6-5	TGTGCCAGCAGTTCGACAGATTCGAACACTGAAGCTTTCTTT	CASSSTDSNTEAFF
TRBJ1-1	many	-	TRBV6-5	TGTGCCAGCAGCCCGGGCAGGGTGACTGAAGCTTTCTTT	CASSPGRVTEAFF
TRBJ2-5	once	TRBD1	TRBV7-8	TGTGCCAGCACTATCTCCGGGACAGGGTTTCTGGAGACCCAGTACTTC	CASTISGTGFLETQYF
TRBJ1-2	-	-	TRBV13	TGTGCCAGCAGCCCGAGGGGTGACCTTTCTGGTGGCTACACCTTC	CASSPRGDLSGGYTF
TRBJ2-7	few	-	TRBV9	TGTGCCAGCAGCGTAGGGGTTTCCTACGAGCAGTACTTC	CASSVGVSYEQYF
TRBJ2-5	-	-	TRBV12-3/TRBV12-4	TGTGCCAGCGGCCCGAGGGGAGAGACCCAGTACTTC	CASGPRGETQYF
TRBJ2-7	many	-	TRBV20-1	TGCAGTGCCCAGACAGGACACCCGGTCCACGAGCAGTACTTC	CSAQTGHPVHEQYF
TRBJ2-7	few	-	TRBV6-5	TGTGCCAGCAGTTACTCGGGAGGGGGAAGGGACGAGCAGTACTTC	CASSYSGGGRDEQYF
TRBJ2-5	once	TRBD1	TRBV6-1	TGTGCCAGCAGTACAGGGGGCCCGTACCAAGAGACCCAGTACTTC	CASSTGGPYQETQYF
TRBJ1-2	-	-	TRBV6-2/TRBV6-3	TGTGCCAGCACCGCAGACAGCTCCTATGGCTACACCTTC	CASTADSSYGYTF
TRBJ2-6	many	-	TRBV4-3	TGCGCCAGCAACCCAGAGGTCGGGTCTGGGGCCAACGTCCTGACTTTC	CASNPEVGSGANVLTF
TRBJ2-7	-	TRBD2	TRBV12-3/TRBV12-4	TGTGCCAGCAGTTTAGCTAGCGGGGGGGCCTACGAGCAGTACTTC	CASSLASGGAYEQYF
TRBJ2-5	-	TRBD1	TRBV2	TGTGCCACAGCCGGGGACAGGGCCCAAGAGACCCAGTACTTC	CATAGDRAQETQYF
TRBJ2-3	many	-	TRBV2	TGTGCCAGCAGTCGGTCGCAGGACAACACAGATACGCAGTATTTT	CASSRSQDNTDTQYF
TRBJ2-2	many	TRBD2	TRBV12-3/TRBV12-4	TGTGCCAGCAGAATGGGACTAGCGGGAGGGAACACCGGGGAGCTGTTTTTT	CASRMGLAGGNTGELFF
TRBJ1-2	-	-	TRBV28	TGCGCCAGCAGTAACAGGGTAAAAGGCTACACCTTC	CASSNRVKGYTF
TRBJ1-2	many	TRBD1	TRBV11-2	TGTGCCAGCATCCCCACCGGGACAGACTACGCCCACTATGGCTACACCTTC	CASIPTGTDYAHYGYTF
TRBJ1-5	-	-	TRBV20-1	TGCAGTGCTAGAGATCTAGAGGGGGAGCTCAATCAGCCCCAGCATTTT	CSARDLEGELNQPQHF
TRBJ1-1	many	TRBD1	TRBV30	TGTGCCTGGAGTGACCTCAGGGGGCGCCTCCCGAACACTGAAGCTTTCTTT	CAWSDLRGRLPNTEAFF
TRBJ1-1	many	TRBD1	TRBV11-1	TGTGCCAGCAGCCCAGAGGACAGGGTCACTGAAGCTTTCTTT	CASSPEDRVTEAFF
TRBJ2-7	-	-	TRBV2	TGTGCCAGCGCGGCAGGGCGATCCTACGAGCAGTACTTC	CASAAGRSYEQYF
TRBJ2-5	many	-	TRBV4-1	TGCGCCAGCAGCCAGGACATAATTCAAGAGACCCAGTACTTC	CASSQDIIQETQYF